The sequence of this T cell receptor (beta chain) was determined in a study of CD8 T cells in Susac syndrome (dated by TCRdb to between 2018 and 2021). About the study as a whole: The study used repertoire sequencing to test whether antigen drove CD8+ T cell activation and differentiation in Susac syndrome. The paper's findings and limits, for the study overall: The study acknowledged that relatively few individuals were included in the TCR sequencing and HLA analysis.

RNA was extracted using the RNeasy kit, and about 0.5 to 1 ug of the RNA was reverse transcribed with random hexamers. The immunoSEQ multiplex PCR assay, which covers 54 Vbeta and 13 Jbeta segments, was used to amplify TCR beta CDR3 regions. To correct PCR amplification bias, a synthetic template baseline was used for both primer optimization and computational correction. In the original analysis: Reads were assigned to V, D and J genes according to IMGT and analyzed in immunoSEQ Analyzer, with only productive sequences retained. To calculate clonality, Shannon entropy was normalized by log2 of the number of productive unique sequences and then subtracted from one. Public and private clones were assessed among the 100 most prevalent clones of each patient and control. Clones were defined as Susac-specific if absent from the healthy and MS cohorts, from 1052 published viral clones and from other ImmuneACCESS disease sequences. The public reads were reanalyzed by TCRdb: fastp trimming at Q25, MiXCR alignment, in-frame beta chains only. Rows are unified per CDR3 protein, each entry keeping the most common DNA and genes. The V and J calls shown here were made by TCRdb, not taken from the authors' results. Here the sample has nearly 200,000 distinct CDR3 sequences; roughly 95% occur a single time. The ten largest make up about 0.09% of the sample.

Peripheral blood CD8+ and CD4+ T cells from healthy donors, Susac syndrome patients and multiple sclerosis patients were profiled using high-throughput TCR beta sequencing. Multiple sclerosis controls were treatment-naive patients with stable or active relapsing-remitting disease fulfilling revised McDonald criteria. Bulk CD8+ and CD4+ T cells were purified by magnetic negative isolation, while CD8+ TEMRA cells were enriched using FACS. Blood was drawn into EDTA tubes, processed within 24 hours, and PBMCs were isolated by density gradient centrifugation. PBMCs destined for TCR sequencing were cryopreserved in liquid nitrogen and later thawed in a 37 °C water bath. The sorted or isolated CD4+, CD8+ and CD8+ TEMRA cells had a purity of 90% or higher. Its CDR3 holds 14 amino acids, cysteine through phenylalanine. Only CDR3 DNA is held: 42 bases, read in frame from base 1. CDR1 and CDR2 (SGHRS, YFSETQ) derive from the germline V gene. A distance of 16 bases separates the germline ends of V and J, which lose 6 bases and 3 bases respectively.

Concerning this clonotype: Its antigen has not been determined. No base quality information exists; no much larger clone differs at one position.

The chain is encoded by TRBV5-1 joined to TRBJ2-7; a tentative D match to TRBD2 spans 5 bases. This sequence originates from a human donor with multiple sclerosis. Sequences were obtained from CD4+ T cells from PBMCs. Here the CDR3 is given as CASNPGSYFYEQYF. The DNA reads as follows: TGCGCCAGCAACCCGGGATCCTATTTCTACGAGCAGTACTTC. With the portions outside the CDR3 filled from the reference TRBV5-1 and TRBJ2-7 genes, the complete variable region becomes KAGVTQTPRYLIKTRGQQVTLSCSPISGHRSVSWYQQTPGQGLQFLFEYFSETQRNKGNFPGRFSGRQFSNSRSEMNVSTLELGDSALYLCASNPGSYFYEQYFGPGTRLTVT.